This T cell receptor beta chain was sequenced for a study of Ad26.COV2.S vaccination and SARS-CoV-2 variants. The repertoire was sequenced with immunoSEQ multiplex PCR; TCRdb's copy has only in-frame clones and lacks some. The sample yields approximately 410,000 clones, 92% seen once. Regarding this clone: As yet, its antigen is unknown.

Treatment specified: 15 to 20 received Ad26.COV2.S at low or high dose, single or two shots; about 5 received placebo; per-sample allocation not given. Day 63 after the first vaccine or placebo injection was the time point for sampling. Vaccination used an Ad26 vector expressing Wuhan-strain SARS-CoV-2 spike. V was shortened by 5 bases and J by 3 bases, with 21 bases between the two germline ends. CDR1 is SGHRS, CDR2 YFSETQ, per germline. The length of the CDR3 is 16 residues. Study-wide points: Non-spike TCR breadth did not differ much between vaccine and placebo recipients.

The rearrangement links TRBV5-1 to TRBJ2-7; D possibly uses TRBD1 or TRBD2 (5 bases each). Here the sequenced sample was peripheral blood, taken in a trial of Ad26.COV2.S vaccine versus placebo. The receptor comes from a person aged 18-60 years who received the Ad26.COV2.S COVID-19 vaccine or a placebo. The CDR3 spells CASSDSGRALGYEQYF. The DNA for the CDR3 is TGCGCCAGCAGTGATTCAGGGCGGGCTCTGGGCTACGAGCAGTACTTC.